These T cell receptor beta chains were read from a single sample in a study of T cells in Graves' hyperthyroidism and ophthalmopathy. TCRdb re-called the multiplex PCR reads with MiXCR, one entry per CDR3 protein. The sample comprises 250,000 to 350,000 distinct CDR3 sequences, around 15% of which are singletons, and approximately 57% rests with the top ten. The sequencing input was blood. The receptors originated from an older woman with Graves' ophthalmopathy. Both conserved end residues are part of each CDR3. The D gene is left open where the match is weak. Not all rows give a size; the values are once, few, many and, for expanded clones, a class.

-	-	TRBV19	TRBJ1-6	TGTGCCAGTAGTACAACCGGGACGGGGAATTCACCCCTCCACTTT	CASSTTGTGNSPLHF
-	once	TRBV19	TRBJ1-6	TGTGCCAGTCGGCAGGTGGATAATTCACCCCTCCACTTT	CASRQVDNSPLHF
-	few	TRBV3-1	TRBJ1-2	TGTGCCAGCAGCCAAGAGTCAGGAGATTATGGCTATGGCTACACCTTC	CASSQESGDYGYGYTF
-	-	TRBV6-1	TRBJ1-1	TGTGCCAGCAGTGAAGCGGGGGGGGCGGCGAACACTGAAGCTTTCTTT	CASSEAGGAANTEAFF
-	many	TRBV10-2	TRBJ1-1	-	CASRGGLHLRTEAFF
-	few	TRBV15	TRBJ1-5	TGTGCCACCAGCAGAGGTACAGGGAGTAGCAATCAGCCCCAGCATTTT	CATSRGTGSSNQPQHF
-	few	TRBV20-1	TRBJ2-7	TGCAGTGCTAGCTCGAAAAATGGTCCCTACGAGCAGTACTTC	CSASSKNGPYEQYF
-	-	TRBV20-1	TRBJ2-7	TGCAGTGCTAGAGATCACCTTCTCAACGAGCAGTACTTC	CSARDHLLNEQYF
TRBD1	many	TRBV6-2/TRBV6-3	TRBJ1-1	TGTGCCACAGGGGGTGATTTGAACACTGAAGCTTTCTTT	CATGGDLNTEAFF
TRBD1	many	TRBV9	TRBJ2-7	TGTGCCAGCGGGGGACAGGGGCCTTACGAGCAGTACTTC	CASGGQGPYEQYF
TRBD1	-	TRBV16	TRBJ1-1	TGTGCCAGCAGCCGAGGGACAGGGGAGGATGCTTTCTTT	CASSRGTGEDAFF
TRBD2	few	TRBV20-1	TRBJ2-3	TGCAGTGCGGGAAGACTAGCGGGAGACACAGATACGCAGTATTTT	CSAGRLAGDTDTQYF
TRBD2	few	TRBV5-5	TRBJ2-7	TGTGCCAGCAGGCCCACGGGACTAGCAGACTCCTACGAGCAGTACTTC	CASRPTGLADSYEQYF
TRBD1	-	TRBV7-8	TRBJ1-4	TGTGCCAGCAGCTCACAGGGGGTCCGGGGTGAAAAACTGTTTTTT	CASSSQGVRGEKLFF
TRBD2	many	TRBV20-1	TRBJ2-2	TGCAGTGCAAGACTAGCGGGAGAGACCACCGGGGAGCTGTTTTTT	CSARLAGETTGELFF
TRBD1	many	TRBV7-9	TRBJ2-7	TGTGCCAGCAGCCAGCTGACAGGGAAGGACTACGAGCAGTACTTC	CASSQLTGKDYEQYF
-	many	TRBV28	TRBJ2-7	TGTGCCAGCAGCACCCTCCGAGGACGGATTCGCTACGAGCAGTACTTC	CASSTLRGRIRYEQYF
-	many	TRBV29-1	TRBJ2-2	TGCAGCGGTATCGGGATTAACACCGGGGAGCTGTTTTTT	CSGIGINTGELFF
-	-	TRBV29-1	TRBJ1-1	TGCAGCGGTGGGCAGGGCCCGGGAACTGAAGCTTTCTTT	CSGGQGPGTEAFF
-	many	TRBV28	TRBJ2-7	TGTGCCAGCAGTCCAACCCCCCTAGCTCTCGTCTTCTACGAGCAGTACTTC	CASSPTPLALVFYEQYF
TRBD1	-	TRBV6-6	TRBJ1-6	TGTGCCAGCAGTTACGGGGACAGAAATAATTCACCCCTCCACTTT	CASSYGDRNNSPLHF
-	many	TRBV29-1	TRBJ1-2	TGCAGCGTTGGCTACGGAGTTGGAGGTGGCTACACCTTC	CSVGYGVGGGYTF
TRBD1	few	TRBV5-1	TRBJ1-4	TGCGCCAGCAGCTTGGGAGGGACAGGGGTTGAAAAACTGTTTTTT	CASSLGGTGVEKLFF
-	-	TRBV11-2	TRBJ1-5	TGTGCCAGCAGCTTAAATATGTCCATGCAGCCCCAGCATTTT	CASSLNMSMQPQHF
TRBD2	many	TRBV24-1	TRBJ2-1	TGTGCCACCAGTGATCGACGACTAGCGGGAGAGTACAATGAGCAGTTCTTC	CATSDRRLAGEYNEQFF
-	-	TRBV20-1	TRBJ2-1	TGCAGTGCTAGTCCCGACCGAAGCTCCTACAATGAGCAGTTCTTC	CSASPDRSSYNEQFF
TRBD1	many	TRBV28	TRBJ2-7	TGTGCCAGCAGTAGGATAGACGGGACAGGGGAATACGAGCAGTACTTC	CASSRIDGTGEYEQYF
-	-	TRBV19	TRBJ1-2	TGTGCCAGTAGTAACGGAAAGGGGAAGGGCTACACCTTC	CASSNGKGKGYTF
-	many	TRBV5-1	TRBJ2-1	TGCGCCAGCAGCCTAGGGACGGAAAGGGAGCAGTTCTTC	CASSLGTEREQFF
TRBD1	-	TRBV6-1	TRBJ1-5	TGTGCCAGCGGGGGACAGGGCAATCGGCCCCAGCATTTT	CASGGQGNRPQHF
-	many	TRBV5-1	TRBJ2-7	TGCGCCAGCAGCTTGGACGGCAGGGTGGTCCACGAGCAGTACTTC	CASSLDGRVVHEQYF
-	-	TRBV7-6	TRBJ2-1	TGTGCCAGCAGCCTAGCCATCGAGCAGTTCTTC	CASSLAIEQFF
-	many	TRBV20-1	TRBJ1-5	TGCAGTGCTAGAGATAAGGGCCCCGCGAGAAATCAGCCCCAGCATTTT	CSARDKGPARNQPQHF
-	few	TRBV20-1	TRBJ2-3	TGCAGTGCTAGGCAGGGGCCAGATACGCAGTATTTT	CSARQGPDTQYF
-	few	TRBV6-5	TRBJ1-2	TGTGCCAGCAGTTCCCGGGACCCTAACTATGGCTACACCTTC	CASSSRDPNYGYTF
-	few	TRBV2	TRBJ1-1	TGTGCCGGCCGGCGGGGACAACGCACTGAAGCTTTCTTT	CAGRRGQRTEAFF
TRBD1	-	TRBV11-2	TRBJ1-3	TGTGCCAGCAGCCCCGGGACAGGGGTGAACACCATATATTTT	CASSPGTGVNTIYF
-	many	TRBV11-2	TRBJ2-4	TGTGCCAGCAGCTCCTCGCCCCAGAACATTCAGTACTTC	CASSSSPQNIQYF
TRBD1	-	TRBV9	TRBJ1-2	TGTGCCAGCAGCGACCGGGACAGGGATTCCCTTGATGGCTACACCTTC	CASSDRDRDSLDGYTF
-	many	TRBV11-2	TRBJ1-5	TGTGCCAGCAGCCAACTGACGAGGGGAGGGCATCAGCCCCAGCATTTT	CASSQLTRGGHQPQHF
TRBD1	many	TRBV6-1	TRBJ2-5	TGTGCCAGCGTCTCTCACGGGACAGCCGAAGAGACCCAGTACTTC	CASVSHGTAEETQYF
-	many	TRBV7-9	TRBJ2-7	TGTGCCAGCAGCCTCGGGACGTTGGAGCAGTACTTC	CASSLGTLEQYF
-	many	TRBV7-2	TRBJ1-2	TGTGCCAGCAGCTTGGGACTGGGAGATGGCTACACCTTC	CASSLGLGDGYTF
TRBD1	many	TRBV2	TRBJ1-1	TGTGCCAGCTGCACAGGGGGATGGAACACTGAAGCTTTCTTT	CASCTGGWNTEAFF
-	many	TRBV10-3	TRBJ1-1	TGTGCCATCAGTGAGTCGGGAGAAACTGAAGCTTTCTTT	CAISESGETEAFF
-	few	TRBV29-1	TRBJ2-7	TGCAGCGTAGAAGTTAGGGAAAAATCCTACGAGCAGTACTTC	CSVEVREKSYEQYF